One TCR beta chain is described in this entry. The antigen is undetermined. V was clipped by 3 bases and J by 2 bases, with 7 bases between them. The CDR3 is made up of 13 amino acids. The germline V gene encodes CDR1 MNHEY and CDR2 SMNVEV (reference sequence). The data derive from a study of cytomegalovirus exposure and HLA in healthy donors. Findings and caveats of the study: A later analysis appeared to link common viral pathogens to several of the most significant clusters. Analysis was carried out at a later point, and it linked a missense DCLRE1C variant to TCR beta V- and J-gene trimming.

60 Vbeta and 13 Jbeta primers were used in PCR. The table came from immunoSEQ multiplex PCR; TCRdb's copy has only in-frame clones and leaves some out. This table has some 200,000 clones, more than 75% appearing once. The receptor was isolated from a woman younger than 35 in good health and CMV-seronegative. The material sequenced was PBMCs. The chain couples TRBV27 to TRBJ1-2, with D unresolved. The CDR3, as DNA: TGTGCCAGCAGTTTCGGTCCGAACTATGGCTACACCTTC. This codes for CASSFGPNYGYTF.